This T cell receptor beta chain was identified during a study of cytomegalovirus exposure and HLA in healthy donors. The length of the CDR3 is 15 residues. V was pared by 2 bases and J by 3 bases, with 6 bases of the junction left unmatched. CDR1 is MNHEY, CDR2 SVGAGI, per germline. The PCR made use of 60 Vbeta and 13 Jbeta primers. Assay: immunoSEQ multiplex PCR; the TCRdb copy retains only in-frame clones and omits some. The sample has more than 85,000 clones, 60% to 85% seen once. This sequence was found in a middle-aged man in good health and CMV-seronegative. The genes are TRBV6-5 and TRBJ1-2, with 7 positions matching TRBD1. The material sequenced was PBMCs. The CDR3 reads CASSYGNRGDYGYTF. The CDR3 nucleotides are TGTGCCAGCAGTTACGGTAACAGGGGCGACTATGGCTACACCTTC.